These 18 T cell receptor beta chains were sequenced from one sample in a study of CD8 T cells in Susac syndrome. Roughly 0.45 to 1 ug RNA was reverse transcribed with random hexamers. MiXCR was run by TCRdb on the immunoSEQ multiplex PCR reads, yielding one entry per CDR3 protein. The repertoire includes about 130,000 distinct CDR3 sequences, about 93% of them detected once, and about 0.23% sits in the top ten. Sequencing was performed on CD8+ T cells from PBMCs. These receptors were obtained from a human donor with multiple sclerosis.

V is TRBV24-1 and J is TRBJ2-5; 9 bases fit TRBD2. This CDR3 contains 16 residues. Germline loops: CDR1 KGHDR, CDR2 SFDVKD. V shed 1 base and J 2 bases; nucleotides not matched to a gene: 4. CDR3 in DNA: TGTGCCACCAGTGATTTTGGGCTAGCGGGACAAGAGACCCAGTACTTC. It specifies CATSDFGLAGQETQYF.

The rearrangement joins TRBV5-4 to TRBJ1-1; possible D gene TRBD1, 6 bases. Germline CDR1 reads SGHNT; CDR2 reads YYREEE (reference sequence). The CDR3 loop spans 13 amino acids. Trimming took off 2 bases at V and 6 bases at J, with 11 bases between the two ends. The chain's CDR3 is CASSFYREPEAFF. The CDR3 nucleotides are TGTGCCAGCAGCTTCTACAGGGAACCTGAAGCTTTCTTT. The full variable domain, its missing parts supplied by reference TRBV5-4 and TRBJ1-1, is ETGVTQSPTHLIKTRGQQVTLRCSSQSGHNTVSWYQQALGQGPQFIFQYYREEENGRGNFPPRFSGLQFPNYSSELNVNALELDDSALYLCASSFYREPEAFFGQGTRLTVV.

The chain joins TRBV4-1 to TRBJ1-1; D is ambiguous. The CDR3 is 15 amino acids. The germline V gene encodes CDR1 MGHRA and CDR2 YSYEKL. V was trimmed by 3 bases and J by 1 base, leaving 12 bases between them. This CDR3 reads CASSQGRVTNTEAFF. The CDR3 nucleotides read TGCGCCAGCAGCCAGGGCCGGGTAACGAACACTGAAGCTTTCTTT.

V is TRBV4-3 and J is TRBJ2-7; D is ambiguous. Germline V gene data show CDR1 as LGHNA and CDR2 as YSLEER. The CDR3 runs 15 residues. The V and J ends lost 0 bases and 2 bases respectively, with 11 bases between them. CDR3 amino acids: CASSQDPPPPYEQYF. CDR3 coding DNA: TGCGCCAGCAGCCAAGATCCCCCTCCCCCCTACGAGCAGTACTTC.

In nucleotides, the CDR3 is TGTGCCAGCAGCGACGCCGGGACAGGGAACACCGGGGAGCTGTTTTTT. As protein: CASSDAGTGNTGELFF. The chain has TRBV5-8 and TRBJ2-2, with 8 bases identical to TRBD1. Germline lookup yields CDR1 SGHTS and CDR2 YDEGEE. J was trimmed by 1 base and V by 4 bases; bases with no gene match: 6. The CDR3 loop spans 16 amino acids.

The chain is built from TRBV28 and TRBJ1-3; D gene uncertain. Trimming pared 1 base from V and 0 bases from J, leaving 7 bases between. The length of the CDR3 is 15 residues. The germline CDR1 and CDR2 sequences are MDHEN and SYDVKM. CDR3 sequence: CASSLLISSGNTIYF. CDR3 DNA: TGTGCCAGCAGTTTATTGATCAGCTCTGGAAACACCATATATTTT. Based on the CDR3 plus reference TRBV28 and TRBJ1-3, the full variable domain is DVKVTQSSRYLVKRTGEKVFLECVQDMDHENMFWYRQDPGLGLRLIYFSYDVKMKEKGDIPEGYSVSREKKERFSLILESASTNQTSMYLCASSLLISSGNTIYFGEGSWLTVV.

The chain combines TRBV7-9 with TRBJ2-5; TRBD2 is a possible D gene (5 bases). The CDR3 is 13 amino acids. The V gene's germline CDR1 is SEHNR and CDR2 FQNEAQ (reference sequence). V was shortened by 0 bases and J by 3 bases, with 5 bases between the two germline ends. The CDR3 DNA reads as TGTGCCAGCAGCTTAGCGCGGGAAGAGACCCAGTACTTC. It translates to CASSLAREETQYF.

This chain links TRBV6-5 with TRBJ2-7, with TRBD1 matching 9 bases. There are 16 residues in the CDR3. The V and J ends lost 4 bases and 4 bases, in that order; junction bases with no gene match: 11. Per germline, CDR1 MNHEY and CDR2 SVGAGI. CDR3 amino acids: CASSFLQGAAWYEQYF. CDR3 nucleotide sequence: TGTGCCAGCAGTTTTCTACAGGGGGCTGCCTGGTACGAGCAGTACTTC.

The V gene is TRBV5-4, the J gene TRBJ2-7, with 7 positions matching TRBD2. Germline CDR1 is SGHNT and CDR2 is YYREEE (reference sequence). There are 14 residues in the CDR3. V gave up 4 bases and J gave up 2 bases; unmatched junction bases: 6. CDR3 bases: TGTGCCAGCAGCGCAAGCGGGACCGCCTACGAGCAGTACTTC. Translated: CASSASGTAYEQYF. The full variable domain, completed using reference TRBV5-4 and TRBJ2-7, is ETGVTQSPTHLIKTRGQQVTLRCSSQSGHNTVSWYQQALGQGPQFIFQYYREEENGRGNFPPRFSGLQFPNYSSELNVNALELDDSALYLCASSASGTAYEQYFGPGTRLTVT.

The table lists this clonotype with a count of one. This chain joins TRBV19 and TRBJ2-2; 10 nucleotides agree with TRBD2. V was pared by 6 bases and J by 6 bases, with 1 base of the junction left unmatched. The CDR3 consists of 13 residues. Germline V lookup: CDR1 LNHDA, CDR2 SQIVND (reference sequence). The CDR3 sequence: CASRLAGAGELFF. The CDR3 DNA is TGTGCCAGTAGGCTAGCGGGAGCCGGGGAGCTGTTTTTT.

The V call is TRBV5-1, the J call TRBJ2-5, with D possibly TRBD1 on 6 matching bases. The germline V and J ends were trimmed by 7 bases and 5 bases, with 21 bases remaining between them. CDR3 length: 15 residues. From germline, CDR1 is SGHRS and CDR2 YFSETQ. CDR3 residues: CASGPGALLRETQYF. The CDR3 nucleotides read TGCGCCAGCGGCCCAGGGGCCCTCCTGCGGGAGACCCAGTACTTC. The full variable domain, its missing parts supplied by reference TRBV5-1 and TRBJ2-5, is KAGVTQTPRYLIKTRGQQVTLSCSPISGHRSVSWYQQTPGQGLQFLFEYFSETQRNKGNFPGRFSGRQFSNSRSEMNVSTLELGDSALYLCASGPGALLRETQYFGPGTRLLVL.

The gene calls are TRBV13 and TRBJ1-1, with no clear D. The V gene lost 5 bases and the J gene lost 4 bases, with 14 bases spanning the gap. There are 14 residues in the CDR3. The germline gives CDR1 PRHDT, CDR2 FYEKMQ (reference sequence). DNA for the CDR3: TGTGCCAGCAGCAAAATAAAGATGACCACTGAAGCTTTCTTT. Its translation is CASSKIKMTTEAFF.

This chain links TRBV27 with TRBJ1-5; D call uncertain. Germline CDR1 MNHEY, CDR2 SMNVEV (reference sequence). Trimming stripped 3 bases from V and 3 bases from J, with 12 bases between. The CDR3 totals 15 residues. CDR3 nucleotides: TGTGCCAGCAGTTTTACCATAGGGCCCAATCAGCCCCAGCATTTT. It translates to CASSFTIGPNQPQHF.

The chain couples TRBV5-4 to TRBJ2-5, with 7 bases matching TRBD2. The CDR3 length is 15 residues. CDR1 and CDR2 (germline): SGHNT, YYREEE (reference sequence). Trimming cost V 4 bases and J 4 bases; bases outside gene matches: 10. Written as DNA, the CDR3 is TGTGCCAGCAGCCAGAACCCGGGGGGAGGAGAGACCCAGTACTTC. Translated: CASSQNPGGGETQYF.

The table lists this clonotype with a count of one. The rearrangement joins TRBV7-6 to TRBJ2-7; 8 positions agree with TRBD2. Looked up from germline, CDR1 is SGHVS and CDR2 is FNYEAQ. Unmatched junction bases numbered 6, after V lost 4 bases and J lost 4 bases. CDR3 length: 14 residues. CDR3 sequence: CASSSTSATYEQYF. The DNA for the CDR3 is TGTGCCAGCAGCTCGACTAGCGCTACTTACGAGCAGTACTTC.

This chain joins TRBV19 and TRBJ1-5; D is possibly TRBD1 (6 bases). This CDR3 region has 12 residues. V lost 7 bases to trimming and J lost 9 bases, with 13 bases between them. Germline V gene data show CDR1 as LNHDA and CDR2 as SQIVND (reference sequence). The CDR3 DNA follows: TGTGCCAGTAAACAGGGTGGATTGCCCCAGCATTTT. Amino acids: CASKQGGLPQHF. Combining the CDR3 with reference TRBV19 and TRBJ1-5 gives the whole variable domain DGGITQSPKYLFRKEGQNVTLSCEQNLNHDAMYWYRQDPGQGLRLIYYSQIVNDFQKGDIAEGYSVSREKKESFPLTVTSAQKNPTAFYLCASKQGGLPQHFGDGTRLSIL.

This clonotype appeared a few times. The chain uses TRBV5-1 and TRBJ2-3; a possible D gene is TRBD1 (5 bases). The CDR3 runs to 14 residues. Trimming cost V 0 bases and J 3 bases, with 8 bases left between them. In germline, CDR1 is SGHRS, CDR2 YFSETQ. This CDR3 reads CASSLGQLTDTQYF. CDR3 nucleotide sequence: TGCGCCAGCAGCTTGGGACAGTTAACAGATACGCAGTATTTT.

The chain is built from TRBV19 and TRBJ1-1; perhaps TRBD1 as D (6 bases). CDR3 size: 13 residues. CDR1 is LNHDA and CDR2 is SQIVND in the germline V gene (reference sequence). Between the trimmed V and J ends, which lost 4 bases and 4 bases, there was a span of 10 bases. DNA for the CDR3: TGTGCCAGTAGTACAGGGGTGAGCACTGAAGCTTTCTTT. Its protein is CASSTGVSTEAFF.